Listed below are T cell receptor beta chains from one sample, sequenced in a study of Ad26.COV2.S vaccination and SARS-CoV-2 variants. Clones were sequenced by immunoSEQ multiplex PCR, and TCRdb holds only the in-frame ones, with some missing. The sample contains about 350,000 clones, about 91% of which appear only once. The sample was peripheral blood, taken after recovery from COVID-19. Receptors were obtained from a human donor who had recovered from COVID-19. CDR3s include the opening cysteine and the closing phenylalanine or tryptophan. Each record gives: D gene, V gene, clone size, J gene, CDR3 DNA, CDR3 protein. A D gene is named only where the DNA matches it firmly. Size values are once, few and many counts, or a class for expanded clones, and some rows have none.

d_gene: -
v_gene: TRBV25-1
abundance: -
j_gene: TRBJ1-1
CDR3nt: TGTGCCAGCAGTGTTTCCAGTCCTACAGGGACTGAAGCTTTCTTT
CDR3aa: CASSVSSPTGTEAFF

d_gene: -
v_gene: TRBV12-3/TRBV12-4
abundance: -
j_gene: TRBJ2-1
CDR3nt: TGTGCCAGCAGTGGGTCCCATGAGCAGTTCTTC
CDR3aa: CASSGSHEQFF

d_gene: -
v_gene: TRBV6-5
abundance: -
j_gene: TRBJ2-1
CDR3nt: TGTGCCAGCAGTCTTGGGGGGGCTCATAATGAGCAGTTCTTC
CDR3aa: CASSLGGAHNEQFF

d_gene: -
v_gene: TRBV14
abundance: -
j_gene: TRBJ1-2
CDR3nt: TGTGCCAGCAGCCCCGAAGGGGGGGGGCGAGATGGCTACACCTTC
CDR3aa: CASSPEGGGRDGYTF

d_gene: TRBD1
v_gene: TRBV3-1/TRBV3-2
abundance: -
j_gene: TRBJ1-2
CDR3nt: TGTGCCAGCAGCCCTGTATCGGGACAGGGGGCCTATGGCTACACCTTC
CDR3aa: CASSPVSGQGAYGYTF

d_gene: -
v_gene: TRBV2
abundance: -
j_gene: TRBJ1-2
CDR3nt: TGTGCCAGCAGTGAGACAGTCTATGGCTACACCTTC
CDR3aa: CASSETVYGYTF

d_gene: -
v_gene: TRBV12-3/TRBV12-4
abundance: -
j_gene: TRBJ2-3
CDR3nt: TGTGCCAGCAGTTTAGCAGATACGCAGTATTTT
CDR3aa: CASSLADTQYF

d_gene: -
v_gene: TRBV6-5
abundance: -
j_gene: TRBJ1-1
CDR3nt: TGTGCCAGCAGTTACTCCGGCAGGGACACTGAAGCTTTCTTT
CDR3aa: CASSYSGRDTEAFF

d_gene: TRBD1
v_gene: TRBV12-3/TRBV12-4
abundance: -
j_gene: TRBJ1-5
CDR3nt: TGTGCCAGCAGTTCAGGGGGAGATCAGCCCCAGCATTTT
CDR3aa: CASSSGGDQPQHF

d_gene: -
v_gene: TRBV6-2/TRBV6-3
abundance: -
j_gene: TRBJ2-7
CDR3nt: TGTGCCAGCAGCCCTCCATACGAGCAGTACTTC
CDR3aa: CASSPPYEQYF

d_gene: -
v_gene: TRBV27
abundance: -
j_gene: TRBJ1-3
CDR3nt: TGTGCCAGCAGAATACAGGGCGGGAGTAACACCATATATTTT
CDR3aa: CASRIQGGSNTIYF

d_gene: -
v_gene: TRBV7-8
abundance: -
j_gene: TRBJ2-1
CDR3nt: TGTGCCAGCAGCTCCCCCCACACAACCTACAATGAGCAGTTCTTC
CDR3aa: CASSSPHTTYNEQFF

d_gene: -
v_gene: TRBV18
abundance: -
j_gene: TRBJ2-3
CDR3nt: TGTGCCAGCTCACCATTGGATACGCAGTATTTT
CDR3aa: CASSPLDTQYF

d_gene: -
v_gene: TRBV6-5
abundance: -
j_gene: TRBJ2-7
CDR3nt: TGTGCCAGCAGTTACAGGCGTGGAGGGAACTACGAGCAGTACTTC
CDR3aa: CASSYRRGGNYEQYF

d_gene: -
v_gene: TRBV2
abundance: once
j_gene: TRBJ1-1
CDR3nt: TGTGCCAGCAGTGTGGGTAAGGCTTTCTTT
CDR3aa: CASSVGKAFF

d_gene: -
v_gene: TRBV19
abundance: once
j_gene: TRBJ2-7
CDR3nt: TGTGCCAGTAGTGCAACCCCCGGGGACCCGAGCTCCTACGAGCAGTACTTC
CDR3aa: CASSATPGDPSSYEQYF

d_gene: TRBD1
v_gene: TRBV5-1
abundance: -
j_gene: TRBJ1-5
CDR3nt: TGCGCCAGCAGCTTGACAGGGGGGAATCAGCCCCAGCATTTT
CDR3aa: CASSLTGGNQPQHF

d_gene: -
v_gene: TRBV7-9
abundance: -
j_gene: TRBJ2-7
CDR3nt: TGTGCCAGCGCTGTAGCGTCAGGGGTCTGGGAGCAGTACTTC
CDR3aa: CASAVASGVWEQYF

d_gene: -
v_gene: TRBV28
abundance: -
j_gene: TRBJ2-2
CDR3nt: TGTGCCAGCAGCCCTGGGGGCTCGAACACCGGGGAGCTGTTTTTT
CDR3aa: CASSPGGSNTGELFF

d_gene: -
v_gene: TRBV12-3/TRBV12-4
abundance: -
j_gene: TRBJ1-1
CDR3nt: TGTGCCAGCAGTTTAGGAGGGGATACTGAAGCTTTCTTT
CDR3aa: CASSLGGDTEAFF

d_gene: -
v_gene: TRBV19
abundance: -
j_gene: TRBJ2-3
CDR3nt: TGTGCCAGTAGTATACTTAGATCAGATACGCAGTATTTT
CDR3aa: CASSILRSDTQYF

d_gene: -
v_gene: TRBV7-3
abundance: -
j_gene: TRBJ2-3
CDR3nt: TGTGCCAGCAGCCCTAGACTAGGGAGCACAGATACGCAGTATTTT
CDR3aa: CASSPRLGSTDTQYF

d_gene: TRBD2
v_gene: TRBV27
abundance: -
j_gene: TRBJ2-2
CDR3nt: TGTGCCAGCACGTCGGGGGGGAACACCGGGGAGCTGTTTTTT
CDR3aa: CASTSGGNTGELFF

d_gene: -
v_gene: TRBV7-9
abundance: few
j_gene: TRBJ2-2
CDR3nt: TGTGCCAGCAGCGTCGGACAGCCCACCGGGGAGCTGTTTTTT
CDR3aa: CASSVGQPTGELFF

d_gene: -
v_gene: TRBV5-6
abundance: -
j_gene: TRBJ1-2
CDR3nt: TGTGCCAGCAGCTACGGGACGGACTATGGCTACACCTTC
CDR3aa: CASSYGTDYGYTF

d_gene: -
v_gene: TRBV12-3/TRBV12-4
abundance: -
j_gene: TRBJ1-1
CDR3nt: TGTGCCAGCAGTTTATTCGCTCGTGAAGCTTTCTTT
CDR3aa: CASSLFAREAFF

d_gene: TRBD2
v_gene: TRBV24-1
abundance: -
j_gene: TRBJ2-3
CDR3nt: TGTGCCACCAGTAGCGGGGGGCGGTTTGGGGATACGCAGTATTTT
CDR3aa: CATSSGGRFGDTQYF

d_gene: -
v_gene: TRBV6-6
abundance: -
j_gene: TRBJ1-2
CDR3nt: TGTGCCAGCAAGGGTAACTATGGCTACACCTTC
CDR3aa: CASKGNYGYTF

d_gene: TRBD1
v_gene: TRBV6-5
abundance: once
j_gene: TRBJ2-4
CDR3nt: TGTGCCAGCAGTTCGGGACAGGGGGGTAGAAACATTCAGTACTTC
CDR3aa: CASSSGQGGRNIQYF

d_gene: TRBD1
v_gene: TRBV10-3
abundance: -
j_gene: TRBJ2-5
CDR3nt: TGTGCCATCAGGGGGACGGACAGGGGAGACGGAGAGACCCAGTACTTC
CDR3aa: CAIRGTDRGDGETQYF

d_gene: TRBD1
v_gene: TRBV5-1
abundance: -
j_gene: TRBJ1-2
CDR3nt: TGCGCCAGCAGCTTGGCGGACAGGGGGATCTATGGCTACACCTTC
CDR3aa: CASSLADRGIYGYTF

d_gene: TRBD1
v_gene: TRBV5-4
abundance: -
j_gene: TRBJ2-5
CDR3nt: TGTGCCAGCAGCCAAGACAGGGGGCGAGAGACCCAGTACTTC
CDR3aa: CASSQDRGRETQYF

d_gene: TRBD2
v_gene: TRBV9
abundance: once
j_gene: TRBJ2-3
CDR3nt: TGTGCCAGCAGCCTTGGAGAAACGGGGGGTCCTCGGGATACGCAGTATTTT
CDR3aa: CASSLGETGGPRDTQYF

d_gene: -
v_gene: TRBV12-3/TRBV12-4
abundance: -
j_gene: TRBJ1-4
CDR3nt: TGTGCCAGCAGTTCATCGACAGGCTTAATAGTATTT
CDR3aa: CASSSSTGLIVF

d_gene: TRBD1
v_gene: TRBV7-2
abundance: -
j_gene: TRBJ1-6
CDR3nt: TGTGCCAGCAGCTTAGGGACAGGGTCGGGTTCACCCCTCCACTTT
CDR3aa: CASSLGTGSGSPLHF

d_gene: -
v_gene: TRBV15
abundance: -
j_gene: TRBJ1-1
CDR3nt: TGTGCCACCAGCAGAGATCCGCGACGAACTGAAGCTTTCTTT
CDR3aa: CATSRDPRRTEAFF

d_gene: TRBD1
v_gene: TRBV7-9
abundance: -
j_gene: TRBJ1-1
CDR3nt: TGTGCCAGCAGCTTAGTCGGACAGGATCCCGAAGCTTTCTTT
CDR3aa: CASSLVGQDPEAFF

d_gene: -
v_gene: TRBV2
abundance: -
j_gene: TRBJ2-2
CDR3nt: TGTGCCAGCAAACCAGGGGCGAACACCGGGGAGCTGTTTTTT
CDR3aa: CASKPGANTGELFF

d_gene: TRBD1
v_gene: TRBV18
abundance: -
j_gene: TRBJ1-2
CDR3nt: TGTGCCAGCTCAAGAACAGGGGGCGCGAACTATGGCTACACCTTC
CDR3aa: CASSRTGGANYGYTF

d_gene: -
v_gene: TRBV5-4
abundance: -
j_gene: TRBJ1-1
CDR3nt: TGTGCCAGCAGCTTTTGGAAAGGATCTGAAGCTTTCTTT
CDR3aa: CASSFWKGSEAFF

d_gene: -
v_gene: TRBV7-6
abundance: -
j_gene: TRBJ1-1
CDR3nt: TGTGCCAGCAGCCCAACGGGGGGGGTTGCAGCTTTCTTT
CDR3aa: CASSPTGGVAAFF

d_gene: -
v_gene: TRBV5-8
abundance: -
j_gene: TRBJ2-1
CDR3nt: TGTGCCAGCGCCCGGGACGTTAGAGACAATGAGCAGTTCTTC
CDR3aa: CASARDVRDNEQFF

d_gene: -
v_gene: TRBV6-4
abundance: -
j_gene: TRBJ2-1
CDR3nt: TGTGCCAGCAGTGAGGGGAGGGAGCAGTTCTTC
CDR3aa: CASSEGREQFF

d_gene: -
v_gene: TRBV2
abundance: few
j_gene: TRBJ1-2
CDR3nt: TGTGCCAGCAGTGAAGCTCCCTATGGCTACACCTTC
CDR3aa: CASSEAPYGYTF

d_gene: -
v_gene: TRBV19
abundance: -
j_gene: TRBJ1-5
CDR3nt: TGTGCCAGTAGTGTCCTACAGGGGCCCCAGCATTTT
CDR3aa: CASSVLQGPQHF

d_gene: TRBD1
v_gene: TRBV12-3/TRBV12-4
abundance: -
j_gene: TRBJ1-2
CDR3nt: TGTGCCAGCACCCCGGACAGGCACTATGGCTACACCTTC
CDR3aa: CASTPDRHYGYTF

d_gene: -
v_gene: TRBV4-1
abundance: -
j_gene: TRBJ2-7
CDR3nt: TGCGCCAGCAGCCAATTTGGGGGGTTCAGCTCCTACGAGCAGTACTTC
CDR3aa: CASSQFGGFSSYEQYF

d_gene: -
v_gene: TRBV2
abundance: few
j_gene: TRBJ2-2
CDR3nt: TGTGCCAGCACCGAGACCCCGCTTGGCGGGGAGCTGTTTTTT
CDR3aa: CASTETPLGGELFF

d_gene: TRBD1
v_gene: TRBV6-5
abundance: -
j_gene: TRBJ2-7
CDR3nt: TGTGCCAGCAGTCGTTCAGGGGGTAGCTCCTACGAGCAGTACTTC
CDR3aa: CASSRSGGSSYEQYF